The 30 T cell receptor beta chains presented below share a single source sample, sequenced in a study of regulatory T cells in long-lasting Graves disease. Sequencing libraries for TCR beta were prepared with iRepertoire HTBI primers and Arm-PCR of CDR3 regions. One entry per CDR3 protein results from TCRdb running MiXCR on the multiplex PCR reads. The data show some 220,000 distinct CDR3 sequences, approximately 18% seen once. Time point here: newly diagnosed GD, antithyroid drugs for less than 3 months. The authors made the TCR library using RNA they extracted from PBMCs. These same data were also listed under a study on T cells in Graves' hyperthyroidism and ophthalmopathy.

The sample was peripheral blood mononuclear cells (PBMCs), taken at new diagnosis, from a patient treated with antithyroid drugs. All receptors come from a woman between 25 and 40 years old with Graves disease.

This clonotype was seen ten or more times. CDR3 sequence reads: CAISESLAEGADTQYF. Written as DNA, the CDR3 is TGTGCCATCAGTGAGTCTCTAGCGGAGGGGGCAGATACGCAGTATTTT. The V gene is TRBV10-3, the J gene TRBJ2-3; D possibly corresponds to TRBD2 (7 bases). V was trimmed by 0 bases and J by 4 bases, leaving 14 bases between them. Per the germline V gene, CDR1 is ENHRY and CDR2 is SYGVKD. This CDR3 has 16 amino acids.

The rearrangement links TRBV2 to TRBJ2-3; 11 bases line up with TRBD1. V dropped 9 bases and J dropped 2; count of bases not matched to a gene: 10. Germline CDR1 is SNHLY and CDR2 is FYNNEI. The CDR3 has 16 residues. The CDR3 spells CARGAPGQGVTDTQYF. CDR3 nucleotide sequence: TGTGCCAGGGGGGCTCCGGGACAGGGGGTCACAGATACGCAGTATTTT.

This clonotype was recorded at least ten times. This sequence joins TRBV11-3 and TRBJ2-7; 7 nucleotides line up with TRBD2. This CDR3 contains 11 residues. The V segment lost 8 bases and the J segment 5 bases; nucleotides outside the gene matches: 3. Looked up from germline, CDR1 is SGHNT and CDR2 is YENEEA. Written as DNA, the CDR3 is TGTGCCAGCGGGAGGGGCGACGAGCAGTACTTC. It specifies CASGRGDEQYF.

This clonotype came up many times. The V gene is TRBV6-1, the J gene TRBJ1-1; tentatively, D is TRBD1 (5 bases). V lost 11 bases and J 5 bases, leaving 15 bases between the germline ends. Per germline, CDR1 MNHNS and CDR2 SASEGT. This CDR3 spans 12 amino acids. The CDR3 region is CALRGDRTEAFF. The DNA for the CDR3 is TGTGCCCTAAGGGGCGATCGGACTGAAGCTTTCTTT.

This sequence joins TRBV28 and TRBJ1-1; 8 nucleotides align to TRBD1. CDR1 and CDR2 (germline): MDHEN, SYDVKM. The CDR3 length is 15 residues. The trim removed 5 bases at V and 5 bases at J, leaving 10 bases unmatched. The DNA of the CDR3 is TGTGCCAGCAGTATTCGACAGGGGATAGTAACTGAAGCTTTCTTT. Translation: CASSIRQGIVTEAFF.

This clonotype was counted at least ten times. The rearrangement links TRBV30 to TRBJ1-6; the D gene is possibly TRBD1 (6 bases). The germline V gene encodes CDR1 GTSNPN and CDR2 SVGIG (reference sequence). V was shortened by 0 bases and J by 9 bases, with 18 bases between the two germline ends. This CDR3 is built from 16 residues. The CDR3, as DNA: TGTGCCTGGAGTGTACCGGCAGGGGTAACACTTTCACCCCTCCACTTT. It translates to CAWSVPAGVTLSPLHF. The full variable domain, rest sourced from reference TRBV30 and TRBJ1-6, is SQTIHQWPATLVQPVGSPLSLECTVEGTSNPNLYWYRQAAGRGLQLLFYSVGIGQISSEVPQNLSASRPQDRQFILSSKKLLLSDSGFYLCAWSVPAGVTLSPLHFGNGTRLTVT.

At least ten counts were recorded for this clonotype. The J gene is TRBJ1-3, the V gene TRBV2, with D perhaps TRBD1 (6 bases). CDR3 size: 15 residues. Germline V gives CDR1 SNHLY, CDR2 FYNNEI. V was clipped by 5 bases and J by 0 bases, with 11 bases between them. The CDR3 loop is CASSYDRSSGNTIYF. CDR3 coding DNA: TGTGCCAGCAGTTACGACAGGTCCTCTGGAAACACCATATATTTT.

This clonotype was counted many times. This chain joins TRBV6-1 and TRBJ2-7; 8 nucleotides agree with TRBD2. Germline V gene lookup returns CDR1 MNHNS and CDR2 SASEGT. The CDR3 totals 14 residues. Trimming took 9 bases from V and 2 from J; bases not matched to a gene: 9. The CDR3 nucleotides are TGTGCCAGTAGAAGCGGGAGAGGGACCTACGAGCAGTACTTC. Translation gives CASRSGRGTYEQYF.

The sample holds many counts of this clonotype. The CDR3 sequence is CASSLAAGDNQPQHF. In DNA form, the CDR3 reads TGCGCCAGCAGCTTGGCAGCAGGGGACAATCAGCCCCAGCATTTT. The chain has TRBV5-1 and TRBJ1-5; possibly TRBD1 for D (6 bases). Trimming took 0 bases from V and 3 from J, leaving 10 bases between them. This CDR3 comprises 15 residues. From germline, CDR1 is SGHRS and CDR2 YFSETQ. Supplemented by reference TRBV5-1 and TRBJ1-5, the full variable domain reads KAGVTQTPRYLIKTRGQQVTLSCSPISGHRSVSWYQQTPGQGLQFLFEYFSETQRNKGNFPGRFSGRQFSNSRSEMNVSTLELGDSALYLCASSLAAGDNQPQHFGDGTRLSIL.

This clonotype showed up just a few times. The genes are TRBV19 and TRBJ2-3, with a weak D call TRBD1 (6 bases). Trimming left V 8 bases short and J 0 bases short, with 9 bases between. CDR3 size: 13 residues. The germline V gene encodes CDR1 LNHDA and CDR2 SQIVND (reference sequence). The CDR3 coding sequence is TGTGCCAGTGGACAGTACAGCACAGATACGCAGTATTTT. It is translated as CASGQYSTDTQYF.

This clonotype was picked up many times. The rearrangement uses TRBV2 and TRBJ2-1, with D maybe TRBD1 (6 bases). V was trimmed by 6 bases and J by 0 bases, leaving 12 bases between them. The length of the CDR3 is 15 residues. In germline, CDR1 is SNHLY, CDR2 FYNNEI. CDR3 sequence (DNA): TGTGCCAGCAGGGGTACAGGGAGCTCCTACAATGAGCAGTTCTTC. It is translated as CASRGTGSSYNEQFF.

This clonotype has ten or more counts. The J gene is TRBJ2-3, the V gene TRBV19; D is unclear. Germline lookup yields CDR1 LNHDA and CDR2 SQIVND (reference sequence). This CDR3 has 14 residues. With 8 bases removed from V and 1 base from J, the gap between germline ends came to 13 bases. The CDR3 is CASSSRARTDTQYF. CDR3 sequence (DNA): TGTGCCAGTTCTTCCCGGGCCCGCACAGATACGCAGTATTTT.

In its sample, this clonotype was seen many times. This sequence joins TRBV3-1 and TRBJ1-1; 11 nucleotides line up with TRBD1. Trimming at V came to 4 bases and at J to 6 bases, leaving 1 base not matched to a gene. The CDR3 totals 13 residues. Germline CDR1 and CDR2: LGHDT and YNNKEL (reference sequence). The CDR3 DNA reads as TGTGCCAGCAGCCGGGGACAGGGGGCTGAAGCTTTCTTT. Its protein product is CASSRGQGAEAFF.

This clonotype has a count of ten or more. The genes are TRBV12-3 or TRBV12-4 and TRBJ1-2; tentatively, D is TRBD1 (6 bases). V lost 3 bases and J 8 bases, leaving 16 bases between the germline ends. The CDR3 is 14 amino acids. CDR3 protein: CASSFGRGARGYTF. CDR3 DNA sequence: TGTGCCAGCAGTTTTGGGCGGGGGGCCCGGGGCTACACCTTC.

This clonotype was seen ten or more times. Here the CDR3 reads CASSLVQGADKNIQYF. CDR3 in DNA: TGTGCCAGCAGCTTAGTGCAGGGGGCTGACAAAAACATTCAGTACTTC. V is TRBV7-9 and J is TRBJ2-4, with 8 bases matching TRBD1. The V and J ends lost 1 base and 3 bases, in that order; junction bases with no gene match: 5. The length of the CDR3 is 16 residues. The germline V gene has CDR1 SEHNR and CDR2 FQNEAQ (reference sequence). Complete variable domain (other parts from reference TRBV7-9 and TRBJ2-4): DTGVSQNPRHKITKRGQNVTFRCDPISEHNRLYWYRQTLGQGPEFLTYFQNEAQLEKSRLLSDRFSAERPKGSFSTLEIQRTEQGDSAMYLCASSLVQGADKNIQYFGAGTRLSVL.

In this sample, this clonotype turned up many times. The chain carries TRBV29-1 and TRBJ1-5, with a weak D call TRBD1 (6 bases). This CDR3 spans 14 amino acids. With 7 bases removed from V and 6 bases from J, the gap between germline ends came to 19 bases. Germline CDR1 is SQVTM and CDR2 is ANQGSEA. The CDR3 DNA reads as TGCAGCGCTATACTACAGGGATTGGGTCAGCCCCAGCATTTT. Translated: CSAILQGLGQPQHF.

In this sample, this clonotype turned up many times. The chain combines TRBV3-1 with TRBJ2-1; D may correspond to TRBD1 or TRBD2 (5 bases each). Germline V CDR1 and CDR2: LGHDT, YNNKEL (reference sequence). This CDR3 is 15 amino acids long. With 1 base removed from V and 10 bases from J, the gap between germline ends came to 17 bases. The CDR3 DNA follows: TGTGCCAGCAGCCAAGGGGTGGGGGTTTTTAGCGAGCAGTTCTTC. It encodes CASSQGVGVFSEQFF.

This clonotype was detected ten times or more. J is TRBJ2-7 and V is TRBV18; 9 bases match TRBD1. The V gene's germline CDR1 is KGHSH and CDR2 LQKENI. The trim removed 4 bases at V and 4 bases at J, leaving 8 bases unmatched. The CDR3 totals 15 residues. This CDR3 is CASSRGDRAPYEQYF. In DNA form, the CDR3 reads TGTGCCAGCTCACGGGGGGACAGGGCCCCTTACGAGCAGTACTTC.

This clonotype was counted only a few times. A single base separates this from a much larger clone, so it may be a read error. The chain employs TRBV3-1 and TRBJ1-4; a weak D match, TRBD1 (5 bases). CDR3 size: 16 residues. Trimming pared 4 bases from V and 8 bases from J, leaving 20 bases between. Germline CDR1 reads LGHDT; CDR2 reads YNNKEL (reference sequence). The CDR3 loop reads CASSRRQPPLEEKLFF. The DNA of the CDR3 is TGTGCCAGCAGCCGGAGACAGCCTCCTCTCGAGGAAAAACTGTTTTTT.

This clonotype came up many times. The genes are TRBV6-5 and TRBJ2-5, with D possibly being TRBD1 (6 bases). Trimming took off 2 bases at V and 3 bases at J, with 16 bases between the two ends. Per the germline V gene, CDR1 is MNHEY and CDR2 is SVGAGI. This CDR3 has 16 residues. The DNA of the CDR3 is TGTGCCAGCAGTTACCTTTCGACAGGCTCGAAAGAGACCCAGTACTTC. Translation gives CASSYLSTGSKETQYF.

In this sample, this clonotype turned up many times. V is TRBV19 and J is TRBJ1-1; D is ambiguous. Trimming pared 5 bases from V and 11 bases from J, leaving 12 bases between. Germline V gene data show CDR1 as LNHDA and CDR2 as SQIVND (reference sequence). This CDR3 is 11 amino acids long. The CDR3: CASSQTLMAFF. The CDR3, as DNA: TGTGCCAGTAGTCAGACCCTGATGGCTTTCTTT.

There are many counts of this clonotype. CDR3 nucleotide sequence: TGTGCCAGCAGACTAACAGGGTTAGATACGCAGTATTTT. Translation: CASRLTGLDTQYF. The rearrangement uses TRBV6-2 or TRBV6-3 and TRBJ2-3; tentative D call: TRBD1 (6 bases). V was pared by 6 bases and J by 5 bases, with 12 bases between. The CDR3 has 13 amino acids. CDR1 is MNHEY and CDR2 is SVGEGT in the germline V gene.

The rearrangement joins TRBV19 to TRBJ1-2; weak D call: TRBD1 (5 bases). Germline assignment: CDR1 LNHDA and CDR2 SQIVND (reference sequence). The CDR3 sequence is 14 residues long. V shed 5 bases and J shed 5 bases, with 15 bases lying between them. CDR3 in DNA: TGTGCCAGTAGTCCCCGACAGCGATCATATGGCTACACCTTC. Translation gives CASSPRQRSYGYTF.

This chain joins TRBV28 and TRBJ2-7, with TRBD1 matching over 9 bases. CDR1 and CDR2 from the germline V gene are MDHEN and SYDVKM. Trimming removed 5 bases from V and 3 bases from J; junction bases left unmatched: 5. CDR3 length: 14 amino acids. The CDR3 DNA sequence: TGTGCCAGCAGTGCGCCGGGACAGGGCTACGAGCAGTACTTC. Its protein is CASSAPGQGYEQYF.

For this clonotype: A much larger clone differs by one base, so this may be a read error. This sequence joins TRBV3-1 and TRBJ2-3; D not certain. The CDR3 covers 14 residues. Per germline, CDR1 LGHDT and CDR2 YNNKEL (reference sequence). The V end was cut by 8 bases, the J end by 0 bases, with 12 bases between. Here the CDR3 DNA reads TGTGCCAGCCGTGTACAGTCAAGCACAGATACGCAGTATTTT. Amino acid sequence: CASRVQSSTDTQYF.

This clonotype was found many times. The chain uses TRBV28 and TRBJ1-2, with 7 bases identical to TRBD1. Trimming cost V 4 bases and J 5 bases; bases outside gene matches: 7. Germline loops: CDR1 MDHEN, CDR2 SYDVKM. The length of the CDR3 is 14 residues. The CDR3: CASSWGGTDYGYTF. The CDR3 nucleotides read TGTGCCAGCAGTTGGGGAGGGACAGATTATGGCTACACCTTC.

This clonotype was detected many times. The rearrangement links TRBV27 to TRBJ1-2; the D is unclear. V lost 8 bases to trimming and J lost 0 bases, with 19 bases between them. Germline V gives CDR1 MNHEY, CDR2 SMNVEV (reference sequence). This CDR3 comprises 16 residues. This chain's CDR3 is CASSSLGGSANYGYTF. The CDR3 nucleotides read TGTGCCAGCTCTTCTCTAGGAGGCTCTGCTAACTATGGCTACACCTTC.

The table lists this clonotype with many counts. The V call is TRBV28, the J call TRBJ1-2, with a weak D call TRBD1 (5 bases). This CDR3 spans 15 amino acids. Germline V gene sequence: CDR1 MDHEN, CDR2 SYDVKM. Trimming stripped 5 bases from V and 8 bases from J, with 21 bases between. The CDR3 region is CASSDQTGEGLGYTF. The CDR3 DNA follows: TGTGCCAGCAGTGACCAGACGGGGGAAGGACTCGGCTACACCTTC.

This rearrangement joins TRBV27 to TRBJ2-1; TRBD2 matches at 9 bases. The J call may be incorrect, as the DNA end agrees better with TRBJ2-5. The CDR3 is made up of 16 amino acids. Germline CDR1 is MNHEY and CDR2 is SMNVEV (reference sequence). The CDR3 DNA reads TGTGCCAGCAGTGCAGGGGCTAGCGGGGCCCGCGGGACCCAGTACTTC. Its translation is CASSAGASGARGTQYF.

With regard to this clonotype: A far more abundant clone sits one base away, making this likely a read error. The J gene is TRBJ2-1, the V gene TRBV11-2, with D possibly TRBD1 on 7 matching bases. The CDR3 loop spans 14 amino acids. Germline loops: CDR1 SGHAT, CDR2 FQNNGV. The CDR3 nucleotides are TGTGCCAGCAGCCCGTCGACAGGGAGGAATGAGCAGTCCTTC. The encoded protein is CASSPSTGRNEQSF.